A single sample is the source of the 28 T cell receptor beta chains below, sequenced in a study of blood T cell repertoires in COVID-19. TCRdb keeps only in-frame clones here, not all; method: immunoSEQ multiplex PCR. The sample includes about 220,000 clones, 80% of them seen just once. Sequencing was performed on peripheral blood. The source of these receptors is a woman in her 70s with acute or convalescent COVID-19.

The CDR3 here is CASSTASGGLYNEQFF. In nucleotides, the CDR3 is TGTGCCAGCAGCACCGCTAGCGGGGGGCTCTACAATGAGCAGTTCTTC. This rearrangement joins TRBV7-9 to TRBJ2-1; 11 nucleotides agree with TRBD2. The CDR3 contains 16 residues. The V and J ends lost 5 bases and 3 bases, in that order; junction bases with no gene match: 6. CDR1 SEHNR and CDR2 FQNEAQ come from the germline V gene (reference sequence).

V gene TRBV7-8 combines with J gene TRBJ2-3; 11 positions agree with TRBD2. Germline CDR1 and CDR2: SGHVS and FQNEAQ. The trim removed 4 bases at V and 2 bases at J, leaving 5 bases unmatched. CDR3 length equals 16 residues. CDR3 DNA sequence: TGTGCCAGCAGCTGGCCGACTAGCGGGGTCACAGATACGCAGTATTTT. Residues: CASSWPTSGVTDTQYF.

This chain links TRBV5-6 with TRBJ2-1; perhaps TRBD2 as D (6 bases). CDR3 length: 13 residues. V lost 7 bases and J 9 bases, leaving 17 bases between the germline ends. Germline CDR1 reads SGHDT; CDR2 reads YYEEEE. CDR3 in DNA: TGTGCCAGCGTGATTGGACGGGGGAGTGAGCAGTTCTTC. This translates into CASVIGRGSEQFF.

The V call is TRBV29-1, the J call TRBJ2-1; weak D call: TRBD1 (5 bases). The CDR3 has 8 residues. Germline V gene data show CDR1 as SQVTM and CDR2 as ANQGSEA. CDR3 residues: CGANEQFF. In DNA, the CDR3 is TGCGGGGCGAATGAGCAGTTCTTC.

The chain couples TRBV5-4 to TRBJ2-3; D is possibly TRBD1 (5 bases). This CDR3 has 14 residues. Germline loops: CDR1 SGHNT, CDR2 YYREEE (reference sequence). V shed 4 bases and J shed 4 bases, with 13 bases lying between them. This CDR3 reads CASSDFGRADTQYF. The DNA for the CDR3 is TGTGCCAGCAGCGATTTTGGCAGGGCAGATACGCAGTATTTT.

The chain is built from TRBV6-4 and TRBJ1-2; the D gene is possibly TRBD1 (5 bases). Germline V gives CDR1 MRHNA, CDR2 SNTAGT. The CDR3 contains 15 residues. V was trimmed by 0 bases and J by 3 bases, leaving 11 bases between them. CDR3 protein: CASSDSIGAYYGYTF. Here the CDR3 DNA reads TGTGCCAGCAGTGACTCGATAGGGGCGTACTATGGCTACACCTTC.

The V and J genes are TRBV5-8 and TRBJ1-5; perhaps TRBD1 as D (5 bases). The CDR3 loop spans 15 amino acids. Germline V gene sequence: CDR1 SGHTS, CDR2 YDEGEE. Deletions cut 4 bases from V and 3 bases from J, with 14 bases between. In DNA form, the CDR3 reads TGTGCCAGCAGCAAGGGGACTTACTCCAATCAGCCCCAGCATTTT. Translating it yields CASSKGTYSNQPQHF.

The rearrangement links TRBV30 to TRBJ1-2, with 8 bases aligning to TRBD1. The CDR3 covers 15 residues. Germline V gives CDR1 GTSNPN, CDR2 SVGIG (reference sequence). The V segment lost 0 bases and the J segment 4 bases; nucleotides outside the gene matches: 7. The DNA of the CDR3 is TGTGCCTGGAGTGTAATGGGACAGGCATCCTATGGCTACACCTTC. Protein: CAWSVMGQASYGYTF.

CDR3 sequence: CASSQDWASGGRNEQFF. The CDR3 DNA follows: TGTGCCAGCAGCCAAGATTGGGCTAGCGGGGGGCGCAATGAGCAGTTCTTC. The rearrangement uses TRBV3-1 (or the pseudogene TRBV3-2) and TRBJ2-1; 11 bases align to TRBD2. Trimming removed 0 bases from V and 6 bases from J; junction bases left unmatched: 7. Germline loops: CDR1 LGHDT, CDR2 YNNKEL (reference sequence). The CDR3 is 17 residues long.

The rearrangement joins TRBV4-1 to TRBJ1-2, with TRBD1 matching 9 bases. The CDR3 contains 16 residues. V dropped 4 bases and J dropped 4; count of bases not matched to a gene: 10. The germline CDR1 and CDR2 sequences are MGHRA and YSYEKL. In DNA form, the CDR3 reads TGCGCCAGCAGCCGGACAGGGGCTGACCCCGGCTATGGCTACACCTTC. Residues: CASSRTGADPGYGYTF.

On this clone: Other nucleotide sequences from this sample produce the same CDR3. J is TRBJ2-3 and V is TRBV11-3; 9 positions match TRBD1. From germline, CDR1 is SGHNT and CDR2 YENEEA. This CDR3 comprises 14 residues. V lost 3 bases to trimming and J lost 3 bases; unmatched junction nucleotides: 1. CDR3: CASSLGQGTDTQYF. CDR3 nucleotide sequence: TGTGCCAGCAGCTTGGGACAGGGTACAGATACGCAGTATTTT.

This rearrangement joins TRBV29-1 to TRBJ2-7; perhaps TRBD1 as D (6 bases). The CDR3 totals 14 residues. V lost 5 bases and J 0 bases, leaving 14 bases between the germline ends. Germline CDR1 is SQVTM and CDR2 is ANQGSEA. CDR3 region: CSVSDRTFSYEQYF. The CDR3 DNA reads TGCAGCGTTTCCGACAGGACGTTCTCCTACGAGCAGTACTTC.

The chain joins TRBV19 to TRBJ2-3; perhaps TRBD1 as D (6 bases). The CDR3 runs to 13 residues. Germline lookup yields CDR1 LNHDA and CDR2 SQIVND (reference sequence). Trimming cost V 10 bases and J 4 bases, with 15 bases left between them. The CDR3 region is CATSTQGSDTQYF. The CDR3 nucleotides read TGTGCCACGTCTACCCAGGGGTCAGATACGCAGTATTTT.

The chain recombines TRBV6-5 with TRBJ2-1, with 7 bases identical to TRBD1. V trimming: 8 bases; J trimming: 4 bases; junction bases outside the gene matches: 2. The CDR3 extends over 12 amino acids. In germline, CDR1 is MNHEY, CDR2 SVGAGI. This CDR3 is CASARGYNEQFF. The CDR3 coding sequence is TGTGCCAGCGCCAGGGGGTACAATGAGCAGTTCTTC.

This chain links TRBV7-3 with TRBJ2-2; no clear D gene. V lost 3 bases, J lost 6 bases, and 5 bases lay in between. The CDR3 runs to 12 residues. The germline V gene has CDR1 SGHTA and CDR2 FQGTGA. This chain's CDR3 is CASSFPAGELFF. CDR3 sequence (DNA): TGTGCCAGCAGCTTCCCTGCCGGGGAGCTGTTTTTT.

This chain uses TRBV11-2 with TRBJ2-5, with TRBD2 matching 9 bases. The CDR3 is 16 residues long. Trimming took 5 bases from V and 5 from J; bases not matched to a gene: 12. Germline values: CDR1 SGHAT, CDR2 FQNNGV. The CDR3 DNA reads TGTGCCAGCAGCCAACCCGCGGGAGGGCTGGGGGAGACCCAGTACTTC. This codes for CASSQPAGGLGETQYF.

V and J are TRBV5-1 and TRBJ2-1, with D perhaps matching TRBD2 (5 bases). From germline, CDR1 is SGHRS and CDR2 YFSETQ. V lost 0 bases and J 0 bases, leaving 7 bases between the germline ends. The CDR3 runs 15 residues. The DNA of the CDR3 is TGCGCCAGCAGCTTGGTAGGGAGCTCCTACAATGAGCAGTTCTTC. Translated, it gives CASSLVGSSYNEQFF.

The V gene is TRBV3-1 (or the pseudogene TRBV3-2), the J gene TRBJ2-7; TRBD2 matches 7 bases. CDR1 is LGHDT and CDR2 is YNNKEL in the germline V gene (reference sequence). V gave up 2 bases and J gave up 3 bases; unmatched junction bases: 10. The CDR3 spans 16 residues. The chain's CDR3 is CASSQSMTGGNYEQYF. CDR3 sequence (DNA): TGTGCCAGCAGCCAATCGATGACGGGGGGTAACTACGAGCAGTACTTC.

The chain couples TRBV10-3 to TRBJ1-1; 8 bases map to TRBD1. V lost 2 bases to trimming and J lost 5 bases; unmatched junction nucleotides: 10. CDR1 and CDR2 from the germline V gene are ENHRY and SYGVKD. The CDR3 contains 16 residues. CDR3: CAISEPGGAGSTEAFF. CDR3 sequence (DNA): TGTGCCATCAGTGAGCCAGGGGGCGCAGGTAGTACTGAAGCTTTCTTT.

This clone was counted between two and nine times. V is TRBV6-5 and J is TRBJ1-5; D call uncertain. Germline-derived CDR1 and CDR2 are MNHEY and SVGAGI. The CDR3 sequence is 14 residues long. V was trimmed by 4 bases and J by 3 bases, leaving 10 bases between them. The CDR3 here is CASSLAGINQPQHF. Here the CDR3 DNA reads TGTGCCAGCAGTTTAGCGGGGATCAATCAGCCCCAGCATTTT.

CDR3 region: CASTQTSGDTGELFF. CDR3 bases: TGCGCCAGCACCCAGACTAGCGGGGACACCGGGGAGCTGTTTTTT. This chain uses TRBV5-1 with TRBJ2-2; 11 nucleotides agree with TRBD2. The germline V gene has CDR1 SGHRS and CDR2 YFSETQ. The CDR3 is 15 residues long. The V gene end was trimmed by 6 bases and the J gene end by 3 bases; junction bases not matched to a gene: 4.

This clone has more than one count but fewer than ten. The chain joins TRBV7-2 to TRBJ2-5, with TRBD2 matching 7 bases. The CDR3 sequence is 16 residues long. CDR1 is SGHTA and CDR2 is FQGNSA in the germline V gene. The junction had 9 bases not matched to a gene; V was cut back by 3 bases and J by 2 bases. The CDR3 spells CASSFPQRGPQETQYF. CDR3 in DNA: TGTGCCAGCAGCTTTCCGCAGCGGGGTCCACAAGAGACCCAGTACTTC.

The chain recombines TRBV5-1 with TRBJ2-5; possibly TRBD1 for D (6 bases). The CDR3 runs to 14 residues. CDR1 is SGHRS and CDR2 is YFSETQ in the germline V gene. The ends were cut back, 4 bases at V and 2 bases at J, with 12 bases in the middle. This chain's CDR3 is CASSNGQLQETQYF. The CDR3 coding sequence is TGCGCCAGCAGCAATGGACAGCTTCAAGAGACCCAGTACTTC.

The V gene is TRBV11-2, the J gene TRBJ2-7; no reliable D call. Trimming pared 2 bases from V and 1 base from J, leaving 6 bases between. In germline, CDR1 is SGHAT, CDR2 FQNNGV. This CDR3 contains 13 residues. The CDR3 is CASSLQKSYEQYF. The CDR3 nucleotides are TGTGCCAGCAGCTTACAAAAATCCTACGAGCAGTACTTC.

V usage is TRBV24-1 and J usage is TRBJ2-5; 12 nucleotides align to TRBD1. Germline values: CDR1 KGHDR, CDR2 SFDVKD. V was pared by 9 bases and J by 5 bases, with 6 bases of the junction left unmatched. The CDR3 covers 14 residues. CDR3 residues: CATGGTGGWETQYF. As DNA, the CDR3 is TGTGCCACCGGTGGGACAGGGGGCTGGGAGACCCAGTACTTC.

This clone appeared once. This chain uses TRBV5-1 with TRBJ2-5; 8 nucleotides line up with TRBD1. This CDR3 contains 14 residues. The J segment lost 4 bases and the V segment lost 4 bases, leaving 6 bases of the junction unmatched. The V gene's germline CDR1 is SGHRS and CDR2 YFSETQ. The CDR3 spells CASSPGTGSETQYF. The CDR3 DNA follows: TGCGCCAGCAGCCCTGGGACAGGTTCAGAGACCCAGTACTTC.

The chain is built from TRBV15 and TRBJ2-1; 8 bases match TRBD1. Germline V gene data show CDR1 as LNHNV and CDR2 as YYDKDF (reference sequence). The CDR3 extends over 15 amino acids. After removal of 0 bases from V and 13 bases from J, the junction contained 11 bases not matched to a gene. The CDR3 DNA reads TGTGCCACCAGCAGAGATTTTAACCGGGGGACAGGTCAGTTCTTC. Translation: CATSRDFNRGTGQFF. The complete variable domain, with remaining parts taken from reference TRBV15 and TRBJ2-1, reads DAMVIQNPRYQVTQFGKPVTLSCSQTLNHNVMYWYQQKSSQAPKLLFHYYDKDFNNEADTPDNFQSRRPNTSFCFLDIRSPGLGDTAMYLCATSRDFNRGTGQFFGPGTRLTVL.

The chain has TRBV5-4 and TRBJ2-7; 7 bases align to TRBD1. V dropped 4 bases and J dropped 6; count of bases not matched to a gene: 10. The CDR3 is 14 residues long. CDR1 SGHNT and CDR2 YYREEE come from the germline V gene (reference sequence). CDR3 nucleotides: TGTGCCAGCAGCAGCCGGGACAGCCCTTCCGAGCAGTACTTC. It is translated as CASSSRDSPSEQYF.